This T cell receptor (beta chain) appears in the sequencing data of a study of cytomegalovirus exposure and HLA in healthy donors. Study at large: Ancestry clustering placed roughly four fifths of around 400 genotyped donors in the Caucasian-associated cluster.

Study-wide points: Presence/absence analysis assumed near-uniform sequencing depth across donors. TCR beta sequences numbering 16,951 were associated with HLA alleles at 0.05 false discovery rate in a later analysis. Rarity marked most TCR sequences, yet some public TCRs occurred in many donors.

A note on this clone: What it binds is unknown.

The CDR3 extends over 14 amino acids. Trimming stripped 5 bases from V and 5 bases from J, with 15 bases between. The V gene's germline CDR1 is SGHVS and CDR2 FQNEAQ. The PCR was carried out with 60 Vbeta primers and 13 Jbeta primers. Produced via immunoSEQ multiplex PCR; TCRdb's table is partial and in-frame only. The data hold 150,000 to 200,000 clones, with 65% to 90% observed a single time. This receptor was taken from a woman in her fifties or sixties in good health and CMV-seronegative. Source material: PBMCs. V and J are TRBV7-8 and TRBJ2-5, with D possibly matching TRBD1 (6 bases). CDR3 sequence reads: CASSSHGQLETQYF. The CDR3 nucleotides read TGTGCCAGCAGCAGCCATGGACAGTTGGAGACCCAGTACTTC.